A single T cell receptor beta chain is shown here with its context. The data are from a study of blood T cells in healthy people across ages. The length of the CDR3 is 15 residues. Germline loops: CDR1 SGHAT, CDR2 FQNNGV. A second PCR, run for about 7 to 11 cycles, used a sample-barcoded 5' primer plus a J-beta primer mix. All samples gave at least 2.5 million CDR3-containing paired-end reads. MiXCR, applied by TCRdb to the 5' RACE reads, yields one record per CDR3 protein. The sample lists fewer than 800,000 distinct CDR3 sequences; approximately 30% were seen once. Per-sample yields of isolated PBMCs were at least 6.5 million. Extraction yielded at least 5 micrograms of total RNA per sample.

The TCR was taken from a woman aged 80 or over in good health. Sequencing was performed on blood. The gene calls are TRBV11-2 and TRBJ2-1; tentatively, D is TRBD1 (5 bases). Near its end, the DNA agrees better with TRBJ2-7, so the J call may be wrong. The CDR3 reads CASRGSGRAYNEQYF. The CDR3 DNA is TGTGCCAGCAGGGGATCAGGCAGGGCCTACAATGAGCAGTACTTC.